Listed here are 12 T cell receptor beta chains from one sample, sequenced in a study of blood T cell repertoires in COVID-19. Sequencing was performed with immunoSEQ multiplex PCR; in TCRdb, only in-frame clones are kept and a portion is missing. The sample yields about 49,000 clones, around 82% seen once. Sequenced sample: peripheral blood. The origin of the receptors is a woman aged 55 to 70 with acute or convalescent COVID-19.

This clone was counted only a few times. V and J are TRBV27 and TRBJ1-5; a weak D match, TRBD1 (6 bases). CDR3 length equals 15 residues. Trimming took off 6 bases at V and 4 bases at J, with 16 bases between the two ends. Germline CDR1 and CDR2: MNHEY and SMNVEV (reference sequence). CDR3 sequence reads: CASRPGATGNQPQHF. Written as DNA, the CDR3 is TGTGCCAGCAGACCAGGGGCGACGGGGAATCAGCCCCAGCATTTT.

This clone was seen a few times. The gene calls are TRBV24-1 and TRBJ1-3, with a weak D call TRBD1 (5 bases). Trimming took 9 bases from V and 2 from J, leaving 13 bases between them. Germline CDR1 and CDR2: KGHDR and SFDVKD. This CDR3 comprises 14 residues. CDR3 sequence reads: CATGAPPPGNTIYF. CDR3 bases: TGTGCCACCGGGGCCCCTCCGCCTGGAAACACCATATATTTT.

This clone was observed a single time. The chain carries TRBV5-1 and TRBJ1-1; perhaps TRBD1 as D (5 bases). CDR1 and CDR2 from the germline V gene are SGHRS and YFSETQ. The V and J ends lost 0 bases and 9 bases respectively, with 9 bases between them. This CDR3 contains 12 residues. In nucleotides, the CDR3 is TGCGCCAGCAGCTTGGCCGGGGGTAAAGCTTTCTTT. Residues: CASSLAGGKAFF.

V and J are TRBV5-8 and TRBJ1-4, with 8 bases fitting TRBD1. The CDR3 sequence is 16 residues long. From germline, CDR1 is SGHTS and CDR2 YDEGEE. V dropped 4 bases and J dropped 4; count of bases not matched to a gene: 9. The CDR3 nucleotides read TGTGCCAGCAGCCTTTACAGGGGGACGGGTAATGAAAAACTGTTTTTT. It encodes CASSLYRGTGNEKLFF.

This clone was observed once. The chain employs TRBV19 and TRBJ1-4; no firm D call. The CDR3 extends over 12 amino acids. The germline CDR1 and CDR2 sequences are LNHDA and SQIVND (reference sequence). Trimming removed 2 bases at V and 11 bases at J, with 9 bases between. DNA of the CDR3: TGTGCCAGTAGTATAAACCTTGAGAAACTGTTTTTT. Its protein product is CASSINLEKLFF.

The chain has TRBV5-1 and TRBJ2-2, with 9 positions matching TRBD2. Looked up from germline, CDR1 is SGHRS and CDR2 is YFSETQ. This CDR3 is 15 amino acids long. J lost 4 bases, V lost 3 bases, and 4 bases had no gene match. The CDR3 coding sequence is TGCGCCAGCAGCTGGATGGGACTAGCCACCGGGGAGCTGTTTTTT. Translating gives CASSWMGLATGELFF.

By proportion, this clone is medium-sized. This chain links TRBV5-5 with TRBJ1-5; 9 bases fit TRBD1. The J segment lost 1 base and the V segment lost 3 bases, leaving 2 bases of the junction unmatched. CDR1 SGHKS and CDR2 YYEKEE come from the germline V gene (reference sequence). The CDR3 covers 15 residues. CDR3: CASSWTGASNQPQHF. The CDR3 region has the DNA TGTGCCAGCAGCTGGACAGGGGCCAGCAATCAGCCCCAGCATTTT.

This chain links TRBV19 with TRBJ1-2; tentative D call: TRBD1 (6 bases). The CDR3 consists of 14 residues. Trimming took 7 bases from V and 3 from J, leaving 15 bases between them. Germline assignment: CDR1 LNHDA and CDR2 SQIVND (reference sequence). The CDR3 nucleotides read TGTGCCAGTAAGCAGGGGAGACGGGACTATGGCTACACCTTC. The encoded protein is CASKQGRRDYGYTF.

The chain uses TRBV12-3 or TRBV12-4 and TRBJ2-4; a possible D gene is TRBD2 (5 bases). The CDR3 has 13 residues. Trimming took 7 bases from V and 5 from J, leaving 12 bases between them. The CDR3 region has the DNA TGTGCCAGCACCCCGGACGGGGAAAACATTCAGTACTTC. It is translated as CASTPDGENIQYF.

The chain uses TRBV10-2 and TRBJ2-1; D might be TRBD2 (5 bases). The V end was cut by 7 bases, the J end by 10 bases, with 26 bases between. CDR3 length: 16 amino acids. Per the germline V gene, CDR1 is WSHSY and CDR2 is SAAADI. As DNA, the CDR3 is TGCGCCAGCACGCCGCTTGGAGGTGGGCCAACTTTGGAGCAGTTCTTC. Its translation is CASTPLGGGPTLEQFF.

Worth noting for this clone: Other nucleotide sequences from this sample produce the same CDR3. The V and J genes are TRBV9 and TRBJ1-6, with 11 bases identical to TRBD1. Germline V lookup: CDR1 SGDLS, CDR2 YYNGEE. V shed 3 bases and J 7 bases; nucleotides not matched to a gene: 3. The CDR3 consists of 15 residues. The CDR3 protein is CASSARTGGNSPLHF. In DNA form, the CDR3 reads TGTGCCAGCAGCGCACGGACAGGGGGCAATTCACCCCTCCACTTT.

The chain is built from TRBV5-1 and TRBJ1-6; 9 nucleotides match TRBD1. Germline V gene sequence: CDR1 SGHRS, CDR2 YFSETQ. This CDR3 is 15 amino acids long. Germline trimming cut 2 bases from V and 9 bases from J; bases unmatched to any gene: 6. CDR3 in DNA: TGCGCCAGCAGCTTCGGTGACAGGGGGATTTCACCCCTCCACTTT. Residues: CASSFGDRGISPLHF.